What follows is one TCR beta chain and its context. Its cognate antigen is unknown. The junction differs from germline at one of its ends, possibly a read error. This entry is derived from a study of identical twins. General observations from the study: Partly confounded zero-insertion analyses could result from invariant MAIT and iNKT cells.

A single record per CDR3 protein comes from TCRdb applying MiXCR to the 5' RACE reads. In the table there are roughly 1,500,000 distinct CDR3 sequences, less than 40% of which are singletons. Germline CDR1 and CDR2: MNHNS and SASEGT. CDR3 length: 12 amino acids. The chain joins TRBV6-1 to TRBJ2-7, with unresolved D. Sequencing was performed on cord blood. The sequence derives from a newborn girl in good health. CDR3 residues: CASTPTSYEQNF. In DNA, the CDR3 is TGTGCCAGCACACCAACTTCCTACGAGCAGAACTTC.